The following is a T cell receptor (beta chain) sequence with its context. Germline V gene data show CDR1 as LGHDT and CDR2 as YNNKEL (reference sequence). The CDR3 totals 14 residues. V lost 2 bases, J lost 7 bases, and 12 bases lay in between. This sample is drawn from a study of blood T cell repertoires in COVID-19. As for the study in general: Acute and convalescent COVID-19 samples came from the United States, Italy and Spain.

Sequencing was performed with immunoSEQ multiplex PCR; in TCRdb, only in-frame clones are kept and a portion is missing. In the table there are approximately 200,000 clones, 80% to 90% of which are singletons. This sequence joins TRBV3-1 (or the pseudogene TRBV3-2) and TRBJ1-5, with D possibly matching TRBD1 (5 bases). The sequenced material came from PBMCs or T cells enriched from blood (not recorded which). This TCR was sampled from a woman younger than 35 in a cohort exposed to, infected with or recovered from COVID-19 (not recorded which). The CDR3: CASSQSQGKQPQHF. The CDR3 region has the DNA TGTGCCAGCAGCCAAAGTCAGGGAAAACAGCCCCAGCATTTT.